Below, 14 T cell receptor beta chains from the same sample are listed, as sequenced in a study of T cell responses to AZD1222 COVID-19 vaccine. Assay: immunoSEQ multiplex PCR; the TCRdb copy retains only in-frame clones and omits some. The sample shows around 100,000 clones, 91% of them seen only once. The source was peripheral blood, collected on day 0 of AZD1222 vaccination. These receptor sequences come from an adult in good health.

V usage is TRBV6-2 or TRBV6-3 and J usage is TRBJ2-7, with 8 bases aligning to TRBD1. The V segment lost 5 bases and the J segment 5 bases; nucleotides outside the gene matches: 8. Germline V gives CDR1 MNHEY, CDR2 SVGEGT. CDR3 length: 14 amino acids. DNA of the CDR3: TGTGCCAGCAGTACTCACGACAGGGGCGACGAGCAGTACTTC. Translation: CASSTHDRGDEQYF.

This clone was detected once. The chain couples TRBV5-1 to TRBJ2-1; the match to TRBD1 covers 8 bases. V shed 2 bases, J shed 0 bases, and the junction held 7 bases outside the gene matches. Germline CDR1 reads SGHRS; CDR2 reads YFSETQ. The CDR3 consists of 17 residues. CDR3 region: CASSLRPQGDSYNEQFF. CDR3 in DNA: TGCGCCAGCAGCTTAAGACCACAGGGGGACTCCTACAATGAGCAGTTCTTC.

This chain joins TRBV28 and TRBJ2-2; a possible D gene is TRBD1 (5 bases). CDR3 length: 16 amino acids. The germline V gene has CDR1 MDHEN and CDR2 SYDVKM. V lost 8 bases and J 0 bases, leaving 16 bases between the germline ends. CDR3 sequence: CASVKLDIANTGELFF. The CDR3 coding sequence is TGTGCCAGCGTAAAGCTGGACATTGCGAACACCGGGGAGCTGTTTTTT. Together with reference TRBV28 and TRBJ2-2, the CDR3 gives the full variable domain: DVKVTQSSRYLVKRTGEKVFLECVQDMDHENMFWYRQDPGLGLRLIYFSYDVKMKEKGDIPEGYSVSREKKERFSLILESASTNQTSMYLCASVKLDIANTGELFFGEGSRLTVL.

The chain recombines TRBV27 with TRBJ2-7; D gene uncertain. The CDR3 has 12 residues. Germline V gives CDR1 MNHEY, CDR2 SMNVEV (reference sequence). Trimming cost V 6 bases and J 3 bases, with 9 bases left between them. The CDR3 loop reads CASRGRGYEQYF. The CDR3 DNA follows: TGTGCCAGCAGGGGTCGAGGCTACGAGCAGTACTTC.

This clone has only one observation. The chain employs TRBV5-4 and TRBJ2-3; D might be TRBD1 or TRBD2, each matching 6 bases. Trimming took off 2 bases at V and 2 bases at J, with 12 bases between the two ends. This CDR3 is 15 amino acids long. CDR1 is SGHNT, CDR2 YYREEE, per germline (reference sequence). Here the CDR3 reads CASSLGGLNTDTQYF. Written as DNA, the CDR3 is TGTGCCAGCAGCTTAGGGGGGCTGAACACAGATACGCAGTATTTT.

This clone was detected only once. The chain carries TRBV20-1 and TRBJ2-3; TRBD2 is a possible D gene (5 bases). The CDR3 spans 11 residues. The V gene lost 4 bases and the J gene lost 8 bases, with 10 bases spanning the gap. Germline V gene sequence: CDR1 DFQATT, CDR2 SNEGSKA (reference sequence). The CDR3 bases are TGCAGTGCTACGGGTGGAGGTACGCAGTATTTT. It encodes CSATGGGTQYF.

This chain uses TRBV5-1 with TRBJ1-6, with 7 bases lining up with TRBD1. Unmatched junction bases numbered 6, after V lost 2 bases and J lost 7 bases. Per germline, CDR1 SGHRS and CDR2 YFSETQ. CDR3 length: 15 residues. This CDR3 reads CASSLSGTANSPLHF. Written as DNA, the CDR3 is TGCGCCAGCAGCTTATCCGGGACAGCAAATTCACCCCTCCACTTT.

This sequence joins TRBV28 and TRBJ1-1; D might be TRBD1 (6 bases). V was trimmed by 3 bases and J by 5 bases, leaving 13 bases between them. Germline lookup yields CDR1 MDHEN and CDR2 SYDVKM. CDR3 length: 14 residues. This chain's CDR3 is CASSLQGKRTEAFF. The CDR3 DNA is TGTGCCAGCAGTTTGCAGGGGAAAAGGACTGAAGCTTTCTTT.

The V call is TRBV24-1, the J call TRBJ1-2; a weak D match, TRBD1 (5 bases). Germline-derived CDR1 and CDR2 are KGHDR and SFDVKD. This CDR3 contains 15 residues. The germline V and J ends were trimmed by 1 base and 8 bases, with 16 bases remaining between them. The CDR3 sequence is CATSDLSGTAEGYTF. In DNA, the CDR3 is TGTGCCACCAGTGATTTATCCGGGACGGCGGAAGGCTACACCTTC.

The rearrangement joins TRBV5-6 to TRBJ1-3, with 7 bases identical to TRBD1. Trimming took 4 bases from V and 3 from J; bases not matched to a gene: 7. This CDR3 contains 15 residues. CDR1 and CDR2 (germline): SGHDT, YYEEEE. CDR3 residues: CASSSPTGFGNTIYF. The CDR3 DNA is TGTGCCAGCAGCAGTCCGACAGGGTTTGGAAACACCATATATTTT.

DNA for the CDR3: TGTGCCAGCAGTAATTACGAGCAGTACTTC. Translation: CASSNYEQYF. V gene TRBV2 combines with J gene TRBJ2-7; no reliable D call. V lost 5 bases, J lost 4 bases, and 3 bases lay in between. The CDR3 loop spans 10 amino acids. Germline CDR1 and CDR2: SNHLY and FYNNEI.

The chain is built from TRBV9 and TRBJ1-6; D is unresolved. Trimming removed 2 bases at V and 9 bases at J, with 12 bases between. The CDR3 runs to 14 residues. The germline CDR1 and CDR2 sequences are SGDLS and YYNGEE. The CDR3 nucleotides read TGTGCCAGCAGCGTGGCCGCGGCTGCTTCACCCCTCCACTTT. This encodes CASSVAAAASPLHF.

The V gene is TRBV10-3, the J gene TRBJ2-1, with TRBD2 identical over 14 bases. The V segment lost 2 bases and the J segment 7 bases; nucleotides outside the gene matches: 7. Germline V gene sequence: CDR1 ENHRY, CDR2 SYGVKD. There are 17 residues in the CDR3. CDR3 DNA sequence: TGTGCCATCAGTGAGGTAGGACTAGCGGGAGGTTTTAATGAGCAGTTCTTC. It yields the protein CAISEVGLAGGFNEQFF.

This rearrangement joins TRBV4-3 to TRBJ2-7; the D gene is possibly TRBD2 (5 bases). The CDR3 contains 15 residues. Germline assignment: CDR1 LGHNA and CDR2 YSLEER. Trimming shortened V by 4 bases and J by 1 base, and 14 bases separated the two germline ends. CDR3 DNA sequence: TGCGCCAGCAGCCGTGAAAGGAGCGGATCCTACGAGCAGTACTTC. It specifies CASSRERSGSYEQYF.